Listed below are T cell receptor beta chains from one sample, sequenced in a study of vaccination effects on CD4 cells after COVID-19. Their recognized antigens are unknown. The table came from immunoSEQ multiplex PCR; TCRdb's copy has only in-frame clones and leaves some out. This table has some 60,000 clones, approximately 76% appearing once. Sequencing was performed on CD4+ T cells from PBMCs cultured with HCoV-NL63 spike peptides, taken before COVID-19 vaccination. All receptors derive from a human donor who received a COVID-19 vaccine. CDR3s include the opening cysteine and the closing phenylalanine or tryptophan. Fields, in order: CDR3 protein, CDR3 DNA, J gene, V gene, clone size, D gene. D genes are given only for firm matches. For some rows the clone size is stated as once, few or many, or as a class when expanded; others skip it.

CASSSFSGSGTDTQYF | TGTGCCAGCAGTTCATTTTCGGGGTCAGGCACAGATACGCAGTATTTT | TRBJ2-3 | TRBV25-1 | . | .
CAISEWRVSGNTIYF | TGTGCCATCAGTGAGTGGCGGGTTTCTGGAAACACCATATATTTT | TRBJ1-3 | TRBV10-3 | few | .
CASSWGKQETQYF | TGTGCCAGCTCCTGGGGGAAACAAGAGACCCAGTACTTC | TRBJ2-5 | TRBV18 | . | .
CATSREVGDQYF | TGTGCCACCAGCAGAGAGGTCGGGGACCAGTATTTT | TRBJ2-3 | TRBV15 | few | .
CASSETGANEQFF | TGTGCCAGCAGTGAAACAGGGGCCAATGAGCAGTTCTTC | TRBJ2-1 | TRBV6-1 | . | TRBD1
CASTPMGRGRVYEKLFF | TGTGCCAGCACCCCAATGGGCAGGGGGCGCGTCTATGAAAAACTGTTTTTT | TRBJ1-4 | TRBV7-6 | . | TRBD1
CASSKSDRLSSYNSPLHF | TGTGCCAGCAGCAAATCGGACAGGTTGAGCTCCTATAATTCACCCCTCCACTTT | TRBJ1-6 | TRBV7-2 | . | TRBD1
CASSHGAHNEQFF | TGCGCCAGCAGTCACGGGGCTCACAATGAGCAGTTCTTC | TRBJ2-1 | TRBV10-2 | . | .
CASSLDASGSGNIQYF | TGTGCCAGCAGCTTAGACGCTAGCGGGAGTGGAAACATTCAGTACTTC | TRBJ2-4 | TRBV7-2 | . | TRBD2
CASGLTGALTGELFF | TGTGCCAGCGGACTAACAGGGGCTCTCACCGGGGAGCTGTTTTTT | TRBJ2-2 | TRBV6-5 | . | .
CASSSTGVNQPQHF | TGTGCCAGCAGTTCAACAGGTGTCAATCAGCCCCAGCATTTT | TRBJ1-5 | TRBV6-5 | . | .
CASSLTISQGGELFF | TGTGCCAGCAGCTTAACCATCTCACAGGGTGGGGAGCTGTTTTTT | TRBJ2-2 | TRBV7-3 | . | .
CASSSLFPDTQYF | TGTGCCAGCAGCTCCCTTTTTCCAGATACGCAGTATTTT | TRBJ2-3 | TRBV27 | . | .
CASRVYSNQPQHF | TGTGCCAGCAGAGTCTATAGCAATCAGCCCCAGCATTTT | TRBJ1-5 | TRBV6-5 | . | .
CASSLWSSGEYTQYF | TGTGCCAGCAGCCTATGGAGTAGCGGGGAGTATACGCAGTATTTT | TRBJ2-3 | TRBV7-2 | . | TRBD2
CARGPWNKEQFF | TGTGCCAGGGGCCCGTGGAACAAGGAGCAGTTCTTC | TRBJ2-1 | TRBV30 | . | .
CASSLSGQETQYF | TGTGCCAGCAGCTTAAGCGGACAAGAGACCCAGTACTTC | TRBJ2-5 | TRBV7-2 | . | .
CASTKLGVTGELFF | TGTGCCAGCACCAAGCTAGGGGTCACCGGGGAGCTGTTTTTT | TRBJ2-2 | TRBV3-1/TRBV3-2 | few | .
CAWSVGDYQETQYF | TGTGCCTGGAGTGTAGGGGACTACCAAGAGACCCAGTACTTC | TRBJ2-5 | TRBV30 | . | .
CASSPWSGRNEKLFF | TGTGCCAGCTCACCGTGGTCAGGTAGAAATGAAAAACTGTTTTTT | TRBJ1-4 | TRBV18 | . | .
CASSLIAGSTDTQYF | TGTGCCAGCAGCTTAATAGCGGGGAGCACAGATACGCAGTATTTT | TRBJ2-3 | TRBV7-2 | . | TRBD2
CASSLFAGEQFF | TGCGCCAGCAGCTTGTTTGCGGGTGAGCAGTTCTTC | TRBJ2-1 | TRBV5-1 | . | .
CASSPGPKNYGYTF | TGTGCCAGTAGTCCGGGTCCGAAGAACTATGGCTACACCTTC | TRBJ1-2 | TRBV19 | once | .
CASSVQSSYNSPLHF | TGTGCCAGCAGTGTACAAAGCTCCTATAATTCACCCCTCCACTTT | TRBJ1-6 | TRBV28 | few | .
CASSLERFGQGWDTEAFF | TGCGCCAGCAGCTTGGAACGTTTCGGACAGGGTTGGGACACTGAAGCTTTCTTT | TRBJ1-1 | TRBV5-1 | . | TRBD1
CASSESRVGGNQPQHF | TGTGCCAGCAGTGAATCCAGGGTGGGAGGCAATCAGCCCCAGCATTTT | TRBJ1-5 | TRBV2 | . | .
CASRPVTGGGNTIYF | TGTGCCAGCAGGCCCGTGACAGGGGGGGGAAACACCATATATTTT | TRBJ1-3 | TRBV4-2 | once | TRBD1
CASSLGDIGQETQYF | TGTGCCAGCAGCTTAGGGGACATAGGCCAAGAGACCCAGTACTTC | TRBJ2-5 | TRBV7-9 | few | .
CASSAQVQETQYF | TGTGCCAGCAGCGCCCAGGTCCAAGAGACCCAGTACTTC | TRBJ2-5 | TRBV11-2 | . | .
CASSYSGWGILDF | TGTGCCAGCAGTTACTCCGGTTGGGGGATCCTAGACTTT | TRBJ1-6 | TRBV6-5 | . | .
CAISESTDTQYF | TGTGCCATCAGTGAGTCGACAGATACGCAGTATTTT | TRBJ2-3 | TRBV10-3 | . | .
CASSPRTGTVTDTQYF | TGTGCCAGCTCACCAAGGACCGGGACAGTCACAGATACGCAGTATTTT | TRBJ2-3 | TRBV18 | . | TRBD1
CATSRGRYTEAFF | TGTGCCACCAGCAGAGGTCGATACACTGAAGCTTTCTTT | TRBJ1-1 | TRBV15 | . | .
CATSDSGTSGVYNEQFF | TGTGCCACCAGTGATTCGGGGACTAGCGGGGTCTACAATGAGCAGTTCTTC | TRBJ2-1 | TRBV24-1 | . | TRBD2
CAIKTTGVYGYTF | TGTGCCATCAAGACGACAGGGGTCTATGGCTACACCTTC | TRBJ1-2 | TRBV10-3 | . | TRBD1
CASSPSQGNYGYTF | TGTGCCAGCTCACCCAGTCAGGGGAACTATGGCTACACCTTC | TRBJ1-2 | TRBV18 | . | .
CAWSVNSGAFF | TGTGCCTGGAGTGTTAATTCTGGAGCTTTCTTT | TRBJ1-1 | TRBV30 | . | .
CATSTSGGAEETQYF | TGTGCCACCTCGACTAGCGGGGGGGCCGAGGAGACCCAGTACTTC | TRBJ2-5 | TRBV19 | . | TRBD2
CASSLEVVGSGNTIYF | TGCGCCAGCAGCTTGGAGGTGGTGGGCTCTGGAAACACCATATATTTT | TRBJ1-3 | TRBV5-1 | . | .
CASSRTGGNTEAFF | TGTGCCAGCAGCCGGACAGGGGGGAACACTGAAGCTTTCTTT | TRBJ1-1 | TRBV3-1/TRBV3-2 | . | TRBD1
CASSGQGHNQPQHF | TGTGCCAGTAGTGGTCAGGGTCACAATCAGCCCCAGCATTTT | TRBJ1-5 | TRBV19 | . | .
CATSDTGTAYGYTF | TGTGCCACCAGTGATACCGGGACAGCATATGGCTACACCTTC | TRBJ1-2 | TRBV24-1 | once | TRBD1
CASRTGQGNYGYTF | TGTGCCAGCAGGACGGGACAGGGGAACTATGGCTACACCTTC | TRBJ1-2 | TRBV5-5 | . | TRBD1
CASSVGQSYQPQHF | TGTGCCAGCAGCGTTGGGCAGAGTTATCAGCCCCAGCATTTT | TRBJ1-5 | TRBV9 | few | .
CSVEDPGSGNTIYF | TGCAGCGTTGAAGATCCAGGCTCTGGAAACACCATATATTTT | TRBJ1-3 | TRBV29-1 | few | .
CASSRGQTNTEAFF | TGTGCCAGCAGTAGAGGACAGACCAACACTGAAGCTTTCTTT | TRBJ1-1 | TRBV6-6 | . | .
CASSIILQRNAEAFF | TGTGCCAGCAGCATTATTCTACAGAGGAACGCTGAAGCTTTCTTT | TRBJ1-1 | TRBV7-8 | . | .
CASSKGQQNSPLHF | TGCGCCAGCAGCAAGGGACAGCAAAATTCACCCCTCCACTTT | TRBJ1-6 | TRBV5-1 | . | TRBD1
CASSVAGRRGPGELFF | TGTGCCAGCAGCGTAGCGGGCCGGAGGGGGCCCGGGGAGCTGTTTTTT | TRBJ2-2 | TRBV9 | . | .
CASTANRGQETQYF | TGTGCCAGCACCGCGAACAGGGGACAAGAGACCCAGTACTTC | TRBJ2-5 | TRBV6-5 | . | TRBD1
CASSLVRTGELFF | TGTGCCAGCAGTTTAGTTCGTACCGGGGAGCTGTTTTTT | TRBJ2-2 | TRBV12-3/TRBV12-4 | once | .